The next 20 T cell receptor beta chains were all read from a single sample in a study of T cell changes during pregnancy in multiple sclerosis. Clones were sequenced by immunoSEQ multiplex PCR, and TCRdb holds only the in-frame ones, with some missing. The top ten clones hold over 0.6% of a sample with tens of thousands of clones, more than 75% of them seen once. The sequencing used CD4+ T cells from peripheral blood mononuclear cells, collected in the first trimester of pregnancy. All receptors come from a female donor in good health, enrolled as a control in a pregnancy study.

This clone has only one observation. The CDR3 coding sequence is TGCGCCAGCAGCCCGGGACTCCCTCAAGAGACCCAGTACTTC. This gives the protein CASSPGLPQETQYF. J is TRBJ2-5 and V is TRBV5-1; possibly TRBD2 for D (6 bases). V lost 4 bases, J lost 2 bases, and 12 bases lay in between. Germline-derived CDR1 and CDR2 are SGHRS and YFSETQ. This CDR3 is 14 amino acids long.

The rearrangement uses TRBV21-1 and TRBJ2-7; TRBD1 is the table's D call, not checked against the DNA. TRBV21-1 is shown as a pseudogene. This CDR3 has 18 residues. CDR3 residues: CASSKKKPRGTGSSEQYF. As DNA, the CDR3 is TGTGCCAGCAGCAAAAAAAAACCTCGGGGGACAGGGTCGTCCGAGCAGTACTTC.

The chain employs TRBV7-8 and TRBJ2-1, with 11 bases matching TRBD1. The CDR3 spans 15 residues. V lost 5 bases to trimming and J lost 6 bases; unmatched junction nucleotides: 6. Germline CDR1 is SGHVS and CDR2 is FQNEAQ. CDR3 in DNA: TGTGCCAGCAGCGTATTGGGACAGGGGGGCAATGAGCAGTTCTTC. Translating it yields CASSVLGQGGNEQFF.

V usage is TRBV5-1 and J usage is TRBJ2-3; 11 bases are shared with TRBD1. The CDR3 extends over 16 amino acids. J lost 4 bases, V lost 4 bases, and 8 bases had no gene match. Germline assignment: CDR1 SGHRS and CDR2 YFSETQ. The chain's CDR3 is CASSPGGGQGADTQYF. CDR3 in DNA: TGCGCCAGCAGCCCCGGGGGGGGACAGGGGGCAGATACGCAGTATTTT.

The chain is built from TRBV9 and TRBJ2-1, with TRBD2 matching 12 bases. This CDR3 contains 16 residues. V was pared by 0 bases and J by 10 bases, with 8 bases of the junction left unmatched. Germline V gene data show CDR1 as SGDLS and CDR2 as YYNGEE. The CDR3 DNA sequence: TGTGCCAGCAGCGTAGGTGGACTAGCGGGATCTCGGGAGCAGTTCTTC. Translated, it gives CASSVGGLAGSREQFF.

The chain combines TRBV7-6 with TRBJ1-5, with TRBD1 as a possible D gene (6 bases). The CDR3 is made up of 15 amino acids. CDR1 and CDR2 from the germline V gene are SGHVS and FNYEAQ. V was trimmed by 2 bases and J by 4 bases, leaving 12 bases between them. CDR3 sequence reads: CASSLSGTLNQPQHF. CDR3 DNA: TGTGCCAGCAGCTTAAGTGGGACACTGAATCAGCCCCAGCATTTT.

CDR3 region: CASSESRRGHNEQFF. The CDR3 DNA is TGTGCCAGCAGTGAGTCCCGCCGCGGCCACAATGAGCAGTTCTTC. The rearrangement uses TRBV6-1 and TRBJ2-1; the D is unclear. CDR3 length: 15 amino acids. V was clipped by 3 bases and J by 5 bases, with 14 bases between them. CDR1 MNHNS and CDR2 SASEGT come from the germline V gene.

The CDR3 loop is CASSSGGGGRTNTQYF. For the CDR3, the DNA is TGTGCCAGCAGTTCTGGGGGTGGCGGGAGGACTAATACGCAGTATTTT. The chain links TRBV28 to TRBJ2-3; 8 bases fit TRBD2. CDR3 size: 16 residues. The ends lost 4 bases at V and 7 bases at J; junction bases unmatched: 13. Germline V gives CDR1 MDHEN, CDR2 SYDVKM.

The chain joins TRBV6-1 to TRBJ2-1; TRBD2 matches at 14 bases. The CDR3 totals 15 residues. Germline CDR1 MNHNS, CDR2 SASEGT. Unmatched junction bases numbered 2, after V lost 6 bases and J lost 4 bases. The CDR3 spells CASRTSGGVYNEQFF. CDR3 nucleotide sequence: TGTGCCAGCAGGACTAGCGGGGGGGTATACAATGAGCAGTTCTTC.

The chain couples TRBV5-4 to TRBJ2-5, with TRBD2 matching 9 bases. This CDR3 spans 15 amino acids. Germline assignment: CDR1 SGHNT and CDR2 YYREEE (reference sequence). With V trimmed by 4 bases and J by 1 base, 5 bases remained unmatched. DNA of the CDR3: TGTGCCAGCAGCCAAAGCGGGGGGATCCAAGAGACCCAGTACTTC. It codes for CASSQSGGIQETQYF.

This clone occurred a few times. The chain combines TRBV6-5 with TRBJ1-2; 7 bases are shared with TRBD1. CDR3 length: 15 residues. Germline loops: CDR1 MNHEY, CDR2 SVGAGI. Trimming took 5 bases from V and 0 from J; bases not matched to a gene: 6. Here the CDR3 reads CASSLTGTANYGYTF. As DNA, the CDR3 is TGTGCCAGCAGTCTAACCGGGACAGCTAACTATGGCTACACCTTC.

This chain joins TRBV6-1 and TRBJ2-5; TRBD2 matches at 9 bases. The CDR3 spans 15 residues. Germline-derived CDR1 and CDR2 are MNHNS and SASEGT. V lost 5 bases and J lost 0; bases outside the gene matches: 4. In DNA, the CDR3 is TGTGCCAGCAGTCGTCGACTAGCGGACCAAGAGACCCAGTACTTC. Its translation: CASSRRLADQETQYF.

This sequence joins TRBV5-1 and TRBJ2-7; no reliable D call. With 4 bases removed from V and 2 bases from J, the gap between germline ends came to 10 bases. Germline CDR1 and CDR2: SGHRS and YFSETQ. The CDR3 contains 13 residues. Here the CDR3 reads CASSTTAPYEQYF. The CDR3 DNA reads TGCGCCAGCAGCACAACAGCCCCCTACGAGCAGTACTTC.

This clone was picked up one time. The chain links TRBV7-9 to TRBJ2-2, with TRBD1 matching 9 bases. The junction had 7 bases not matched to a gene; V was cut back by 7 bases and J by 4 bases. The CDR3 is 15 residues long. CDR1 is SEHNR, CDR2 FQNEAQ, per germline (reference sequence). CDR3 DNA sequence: TGTGCCAGCAAAGAGACAGGGGGTACCACCGGGGAGCTGTTTTTT. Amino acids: CASKETGGTTGELFF.

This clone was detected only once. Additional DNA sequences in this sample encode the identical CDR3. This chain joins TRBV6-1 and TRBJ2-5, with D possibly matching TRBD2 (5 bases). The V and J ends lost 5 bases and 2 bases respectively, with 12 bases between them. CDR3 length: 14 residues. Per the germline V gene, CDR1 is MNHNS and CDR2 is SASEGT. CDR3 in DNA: TGTGCCAGCAGTCCCGGACTCGTTCAAGAGACCCAGTACTTC. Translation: CASSPGLVQETQYF.

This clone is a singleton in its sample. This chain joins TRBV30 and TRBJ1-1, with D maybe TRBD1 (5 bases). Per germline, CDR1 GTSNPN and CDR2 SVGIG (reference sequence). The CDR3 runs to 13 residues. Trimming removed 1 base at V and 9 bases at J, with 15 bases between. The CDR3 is CAWSGRPEDKAFF. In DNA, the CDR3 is TGTGCCTGGAGTGGACGACCAGAGGACAAAGCTTTCTTT.

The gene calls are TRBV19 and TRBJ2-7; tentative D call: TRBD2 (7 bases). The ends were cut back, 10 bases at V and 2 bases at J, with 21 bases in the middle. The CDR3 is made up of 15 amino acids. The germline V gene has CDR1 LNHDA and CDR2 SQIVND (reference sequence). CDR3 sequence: CATSRGGDGPYEQYF. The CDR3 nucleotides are TGTGCCACCTCCCGAGGGGGGGACGGACCCTACGAGCAGTACTTC.

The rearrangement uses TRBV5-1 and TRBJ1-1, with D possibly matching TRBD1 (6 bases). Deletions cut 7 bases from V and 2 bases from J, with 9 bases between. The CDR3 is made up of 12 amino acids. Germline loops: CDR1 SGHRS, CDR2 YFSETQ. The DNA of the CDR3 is TGCGCCAGCCGGGACATCAACACTGAAGCTTTCTTT. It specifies CASRDINTEAFF.

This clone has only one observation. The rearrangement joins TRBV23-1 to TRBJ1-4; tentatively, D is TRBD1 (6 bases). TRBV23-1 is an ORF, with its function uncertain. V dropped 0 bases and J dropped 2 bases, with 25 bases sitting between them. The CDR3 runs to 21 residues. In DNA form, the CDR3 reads TGCGCCAGCAGTCAATCGGCTCGGGTAAACAGGGTCTGTGCGACTAATGAAAAACTGTTTTTT. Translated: CASSQSARVNRVCATNEKLFF.

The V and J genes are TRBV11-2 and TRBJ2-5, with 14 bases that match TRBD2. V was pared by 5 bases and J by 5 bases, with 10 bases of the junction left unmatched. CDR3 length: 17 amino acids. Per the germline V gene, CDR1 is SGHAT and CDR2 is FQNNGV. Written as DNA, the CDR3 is TGTGCCAGCAGCCTACCCCGACTAGCGGGAGGGGGCGAGACCCAGTACTTC. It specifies CASSLPRLAGGGETQYF.